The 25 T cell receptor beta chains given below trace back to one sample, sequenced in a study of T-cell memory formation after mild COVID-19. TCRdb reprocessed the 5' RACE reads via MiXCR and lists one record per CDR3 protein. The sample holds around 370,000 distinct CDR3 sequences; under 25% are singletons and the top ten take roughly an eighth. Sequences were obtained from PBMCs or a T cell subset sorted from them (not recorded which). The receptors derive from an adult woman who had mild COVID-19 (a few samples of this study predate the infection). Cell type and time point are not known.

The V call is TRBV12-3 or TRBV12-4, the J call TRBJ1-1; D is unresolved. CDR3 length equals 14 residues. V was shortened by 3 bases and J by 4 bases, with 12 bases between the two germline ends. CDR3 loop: CASSFISVGTEAFF. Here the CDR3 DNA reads TGTGCCAGCAGTTTTATTTCAGTAGGCACTGAAGCTTTCTTT.

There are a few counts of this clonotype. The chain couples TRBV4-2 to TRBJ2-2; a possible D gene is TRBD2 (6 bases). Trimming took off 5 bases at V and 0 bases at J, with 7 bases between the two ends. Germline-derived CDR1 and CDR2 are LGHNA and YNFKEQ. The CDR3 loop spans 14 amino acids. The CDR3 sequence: CASSGGPNTGELFF. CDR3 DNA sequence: TGTGCCAGCAGCGGAGGGCCGAACACCGGGGAGCTGTTTTTT.

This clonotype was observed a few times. The CDR3 is CASSRGLAVTYEQYF. The CDR3 DNA reads TGTGCCAGCAGCCGCGGACTAGCCGTGACCTACGAGCAGTACTTC. The V gene is TRBV27, the J gene TRBJ2-7, with 8 bases matching TRBD2. Germline V CDR1 and CDR2: MNHEY, SMNVEV (reference sequence). After removal of 6 bases from V and 2 bases from J, the junction contained 9 bases not matched to a gene. There are 15 residues in the CDR3.

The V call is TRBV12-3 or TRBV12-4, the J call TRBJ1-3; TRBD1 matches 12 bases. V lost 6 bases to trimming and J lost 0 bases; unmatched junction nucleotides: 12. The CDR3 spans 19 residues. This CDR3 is CASSRDRGRGALSGNTIYF. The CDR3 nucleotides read TGTGCCAGCAGCCGGGACAGGGGGCGCGGAGCTCTCTCTGGAAACACCATATATTTT.

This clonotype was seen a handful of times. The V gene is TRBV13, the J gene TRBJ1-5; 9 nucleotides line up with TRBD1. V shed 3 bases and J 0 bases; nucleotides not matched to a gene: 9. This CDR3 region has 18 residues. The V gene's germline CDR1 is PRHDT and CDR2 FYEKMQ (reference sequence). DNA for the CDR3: TGTGCCAGCAGCTTGACCGGGACAGGGAGGGTTAGCAATCAGCCCCAGCATTTT. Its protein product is CASSLTGTGRVSNQPQHF.

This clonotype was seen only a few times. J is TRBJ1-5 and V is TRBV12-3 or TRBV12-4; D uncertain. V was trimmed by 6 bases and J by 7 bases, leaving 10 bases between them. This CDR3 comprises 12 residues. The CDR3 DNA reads TGTGCCAGCAGCCGCGATTACCAGCCCCAGCATTTT. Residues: CASSRDYQPQHF.

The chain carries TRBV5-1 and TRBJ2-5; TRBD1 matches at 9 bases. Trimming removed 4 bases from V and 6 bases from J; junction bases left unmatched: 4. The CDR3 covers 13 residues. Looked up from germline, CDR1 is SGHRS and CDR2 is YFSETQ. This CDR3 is CASSPGQGKTQYF. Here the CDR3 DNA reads TGCGCCAGCAGCCCCGGACAGGGGAAGACCCAGTACTTC.

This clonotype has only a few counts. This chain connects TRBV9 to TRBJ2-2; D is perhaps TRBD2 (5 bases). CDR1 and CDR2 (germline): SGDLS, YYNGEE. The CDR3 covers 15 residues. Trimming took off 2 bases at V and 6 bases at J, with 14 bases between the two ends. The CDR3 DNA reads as TGTGCCAGCAGCGTTGCGGGCGCTGGGTCCGGGGAGCTGTTTTTT. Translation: CASSVAGAGSGELFF.

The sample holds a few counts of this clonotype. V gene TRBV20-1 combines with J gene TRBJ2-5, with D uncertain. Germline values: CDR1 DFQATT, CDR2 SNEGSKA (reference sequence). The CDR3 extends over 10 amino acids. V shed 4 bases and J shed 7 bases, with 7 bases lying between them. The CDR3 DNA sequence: TGCAGTGCTATGGTCAGGACCCAGTACTTC. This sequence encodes CSAMVRTQYF.

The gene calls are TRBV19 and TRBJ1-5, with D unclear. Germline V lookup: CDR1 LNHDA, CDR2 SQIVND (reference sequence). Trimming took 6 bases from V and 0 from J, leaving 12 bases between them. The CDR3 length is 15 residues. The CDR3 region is CASRGPRRSNQPQHF. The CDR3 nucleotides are TGTGCCAGTAGGGGCCCTCGTCGTAGCAATCAGCCCCAGCATTTT.

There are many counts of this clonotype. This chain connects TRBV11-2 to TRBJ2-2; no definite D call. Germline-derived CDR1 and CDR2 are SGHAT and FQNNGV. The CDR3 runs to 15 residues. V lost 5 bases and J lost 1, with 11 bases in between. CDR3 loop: CASSPLLGNTGELFF. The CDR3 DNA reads TGTGCCAGCAGCCCATTGTTGGGGAACACCGGGGAGCTGTTTTTT.

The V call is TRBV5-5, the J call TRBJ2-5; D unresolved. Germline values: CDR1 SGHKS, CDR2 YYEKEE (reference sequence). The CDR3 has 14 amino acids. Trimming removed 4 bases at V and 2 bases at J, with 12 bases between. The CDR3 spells CASSQYLGQETQYF. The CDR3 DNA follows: TGTGCCAGCAGCCAATATTTAGGGCAAGAGACCCAGTACTTC.

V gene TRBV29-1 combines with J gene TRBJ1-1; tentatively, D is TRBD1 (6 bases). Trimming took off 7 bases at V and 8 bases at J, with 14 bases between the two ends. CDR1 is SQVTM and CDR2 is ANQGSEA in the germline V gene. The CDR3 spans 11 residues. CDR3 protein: CSGQVTFEAFF. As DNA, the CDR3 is TGCAGCGGACAGGTTACGTTCGAAGCTTTCTTT.

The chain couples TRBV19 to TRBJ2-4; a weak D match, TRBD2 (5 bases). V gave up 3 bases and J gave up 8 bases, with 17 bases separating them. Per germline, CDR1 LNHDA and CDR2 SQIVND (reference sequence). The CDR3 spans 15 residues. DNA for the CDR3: TGTGCCAGTAGTATCCATTCCACCGAGGGAGACATTCAGTACTTC. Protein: CASSIHSTEGDIQYF. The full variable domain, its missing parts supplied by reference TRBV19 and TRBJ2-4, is DGGITQSPKYLFRKEGQNVTLSCEQNLNHDAMYWYRQDPGQGLRLIYYSQIVNDFQKGDIAEGYSVSREKKESFPLTVTSAQKNPTAFYLCASSIHSTEGDIQYFGAGTRLSVL.

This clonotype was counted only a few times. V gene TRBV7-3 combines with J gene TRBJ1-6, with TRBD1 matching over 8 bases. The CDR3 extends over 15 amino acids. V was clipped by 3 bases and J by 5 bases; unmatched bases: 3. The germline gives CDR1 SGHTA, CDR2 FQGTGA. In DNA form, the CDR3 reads TGTGCCAGCAGCTTGACAGGGGCTCATAATTCACCCCTCCACTTT. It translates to CASSLTGAHNSPLHF.

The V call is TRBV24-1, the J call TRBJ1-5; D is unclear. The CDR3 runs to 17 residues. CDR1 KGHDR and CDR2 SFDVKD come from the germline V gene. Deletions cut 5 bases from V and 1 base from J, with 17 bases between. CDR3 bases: TGTGCCACCAGTGGGGGATCTGTTGGGGTAAGCAATCAGCCCCAGCATTTT. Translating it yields CATSGGSVGVSNQPQHF.

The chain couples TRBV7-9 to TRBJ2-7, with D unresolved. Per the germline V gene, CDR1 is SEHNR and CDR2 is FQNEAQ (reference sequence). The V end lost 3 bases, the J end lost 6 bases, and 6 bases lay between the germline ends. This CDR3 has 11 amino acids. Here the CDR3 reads CASSLGLEQYF. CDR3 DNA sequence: TGTGCCAGCAGCTTGGGTCTCGAGCAGTACTTC. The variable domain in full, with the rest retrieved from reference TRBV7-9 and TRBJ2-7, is DTGVSQNPRHKITKRGQNVTFRCDPISEHNRLYWYRQTLGQGPEFLTYFQNEAQLEKSRLLSDRFSAERPKGSFSTLEIQRTEQGDSAMYLCASSLGLEQYFGPGTRLTVT.

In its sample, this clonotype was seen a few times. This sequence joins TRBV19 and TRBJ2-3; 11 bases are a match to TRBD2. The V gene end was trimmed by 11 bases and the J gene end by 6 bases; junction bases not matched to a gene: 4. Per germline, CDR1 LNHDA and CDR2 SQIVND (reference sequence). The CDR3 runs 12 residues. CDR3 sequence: CASASGRDTQYF. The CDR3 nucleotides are TGTGCCTCGGCTAGCGGGAGGGATACGCAGTATTTT.

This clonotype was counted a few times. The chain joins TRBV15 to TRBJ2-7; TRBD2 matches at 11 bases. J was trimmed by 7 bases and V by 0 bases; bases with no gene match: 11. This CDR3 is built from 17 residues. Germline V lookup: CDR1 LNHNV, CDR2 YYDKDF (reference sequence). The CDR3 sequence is CATSRDQGPSGRREQYF. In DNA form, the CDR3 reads TGTGCCACCAGCAGAGATCAGGGCCCTAGCGGGAGGCGGGAGCAGTACTTC.

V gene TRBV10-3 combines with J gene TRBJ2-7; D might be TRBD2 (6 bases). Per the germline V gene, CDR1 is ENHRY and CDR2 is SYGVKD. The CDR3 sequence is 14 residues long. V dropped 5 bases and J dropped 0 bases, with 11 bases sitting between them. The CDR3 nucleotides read TGTGCCATCAGTCGGGACGGGAGCTCCTACGAGCAGTACTTC. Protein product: CAISRDGSSYEQYF.

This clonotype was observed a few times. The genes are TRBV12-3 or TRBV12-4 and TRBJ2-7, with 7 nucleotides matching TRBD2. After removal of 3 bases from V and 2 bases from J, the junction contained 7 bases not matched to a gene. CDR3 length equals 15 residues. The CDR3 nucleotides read TGTGCCAGCAGTTTGGGGGGGAGGGCACCCTACGAGCAGTACTTC. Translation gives CASSLGGRAPYEQYF.

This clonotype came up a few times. The CDR3 DNA reads TGTGCCAGCAGGAGGGACTTGGGGGCGGGCAATGAGCAGTTCTTC. Residues: CASRRDLGAGNEQFF. This chain joins TRBV6-1 and TRBJ2-1; D could derive from TRBD1 or TRBD2 (6 bases each). V gave up 6 bases and J gave up 6 bases, with 18 bases separating them. This CDR3 is 15 amino acids long. Germline V gene lookup returns CDR1 MNHNS and CDR2 SASEGT.

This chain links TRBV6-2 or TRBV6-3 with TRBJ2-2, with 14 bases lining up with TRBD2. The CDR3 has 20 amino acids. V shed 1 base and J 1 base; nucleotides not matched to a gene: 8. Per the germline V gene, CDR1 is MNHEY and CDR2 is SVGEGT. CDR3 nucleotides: TGTGCCAGCAGTTACTTCCCTCCGGGACTAGCGGGAGTGAACACCGGGGAGCTGTTTTTT. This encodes CASSYFPPGLAGVNTGELFF.

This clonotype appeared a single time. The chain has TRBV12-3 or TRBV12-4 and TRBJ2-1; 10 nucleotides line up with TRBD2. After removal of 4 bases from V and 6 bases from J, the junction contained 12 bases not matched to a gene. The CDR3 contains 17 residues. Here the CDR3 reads CASSWPLLAGDTNEQFF. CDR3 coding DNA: TGTGCCAGCAGTTGGCCCCTGCTAGCGGGGGATACCAATGAGCAGTTCTTC.

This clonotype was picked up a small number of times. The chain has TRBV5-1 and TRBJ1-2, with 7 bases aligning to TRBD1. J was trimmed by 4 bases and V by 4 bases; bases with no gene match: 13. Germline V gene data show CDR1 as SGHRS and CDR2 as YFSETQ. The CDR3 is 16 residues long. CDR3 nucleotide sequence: TGCGCCAGCAGCACCGGGACAGCTGCATTGACCTATGGCTACACCTTC. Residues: CASSTGTAALTYGYTF.